Listed here are 23 T cell receptor beta chains from one sample, sequenced in a study of shared T cell receptors in the human thymus. Assay used: immunoSEQ multiplex PCR; TCRdb lists only in-frame clones, some missing. The repertoire holds 630,000 or so clones, with around 87% as singletons. These same data were also listed under a study on human thymus T cells.

The source material was thymocytes. The receptor set was obtained from a boy under three years old with a congenital heart defect.

This clone was seen more than once but under ten times. The V gene is TRBV7-2, the J gene TRBJ2-7; 8 bases line up with TRBD1. Germline V lookup: CDR1 SGHTA, CDR2 FQGNSA. There are 15 residues in the CDR3. V was clipped by 4 bases and J by 1 base; unmatched bases: 6. The CDR3 nucleotides are TGTGCCAGCAGCTCCCCACGGGACAGGTCCTACGAGCAGTACTTC. This encodes CASSSPRDRSYEQYF.

The V gene is TRBV9, the J gene TRBJ2-1; D perhaps matches TRBD1 (6 bases). Trimming cost V 0 bases and J 7 bases, with 14 bases left between them. The CDR3 has 15 residues. Germline CDR1 and CDR2: SGDLS and YYNGEE. The CDR3 is CASSVGQGDRNEQFF. CDR3 DNA: TGTGCCAGCAGCGTAGGTCAGGGAGACAGGAATGAGCAGTTCTTC.

This sequence joins TRBV27 and TRBJ2-7; TRBD2 might be the D (7 bases). This CDR3 has 16 amino acids. The germline CDR1 and CDR2 sequences are MNHEY and SMNVEV (reference sequence). Trimming shortened V by 6 bases and J by 2 bases, and 20 bases separated the two germline ends. CDR3 loop: CASSYYRGRVPYEQYF. The CDR3 bases are TGTGCCAGCAGCTACTATAGGGGGAGGGTCCCCTACGAGCAGTACTTC.

The chain joins TRBV5-1 to TRBJ2-7, with TRBD1 matching over 8 bases. The CDR3 is 14 residues long. The V segment lost 2 bases and the J segment 1 base; nucleotides outside the gene matches: 2. In germline, CDR1 is SGHRS, CDR2 YFSETQ. This CDR3 is CASSLNRGSYEQYF. The CDR3, as DNA: TGCGCCAGCAGCTTAAACAGGGGGTCCTACGAGCAGTACTTC.

This clone was picked up a small number of times. The chain combines TRBV28 with TRBJ2-1; D is possibly TRBD1 (6 bases). This CDR3 has 14 residues. Trimming took 8 bases from V and 6 from J, leaving 17 bases between them. The germline V gene encodes CDR1 MDHEN and CDR2 SYDVKM. The CDR3 DNA sequence: TGTGCCAGCCGGAGACAGGTGGGATCCAATGAGCAGTTCTTC. Translation gives CASRRQVGSNEQFF.

This clone was counted once. The genes are TRBV30 and TRBJ2-1; 10 bases agree with TRBD2. Losses at the gene ends were 4 bases for V and 10 bases for J; bases not matched to a gene: 13. CDR3 size: 15 residues. Germline V lookup: CDR1 GTSNPN, CDR2 SVGIG (reference sequence). The CDR3 here is CAWTKVGTSDSEQFF. The CDR3 DNA reads as TGTGCCTGGACTAAAGTCGGGACTAGCGACTCGGAGCAGTTCTTC.

V gene TRBV18 combines with J gene TRBJ2-7; 7 nucleotides match TRBD1. V gave up 3 bases and J gave up 2 bases; unmatched junction bases: 4. The length of the CDR3 is 14 residues. The germline CDR1 and CDR2 sequences are KGHSH and LQKENI. As DNA, the CDR3 is TGTGCCAGCTCACCGACGACAGGGCCCTACGAGCAGTACTTC. Protein sequence: CASSPTTGPYEQYF.

The chain is built from TRBV30 and TRBJ2-7; 10 bases are a match to TRBD2. CDR1 and CDR2 (germline): GTSNPN, SVGIG (reference sequence). V lost 0 bases, J lost 7 bases, and 15 bases stayed unmatched. The CDR3 sequence is 17 residues long. CDR3 amino acids: CAWSVDPPAAGGLEQYF. The CDR3 DNA reads TGTGCCTGGAGTGTAGACCCCCCTGCAGCGGGGGGGCTGGAGCAGTACTTC.

The chain combines TRBV6-1 with TRBJ2-7; weak D call: TRBD1 (8 bases). The CDR3 consists of 16 residues. Germline V lookup: CDR1 MNHNS, CDR2 SASEGT. With 2 bases removed from V and 2 bases from J, the gap between germline ends came to 16 bases. The CDR3 DNA follows: TGTGCCAGCAGTGAACCGGAACAGGGGGGGACCTACGAGCAGTACTTC. Encoded protein: CASSEPEQGGTYEQYF.

The chain joins TRBV5-8 to TRBJ2-3; 7 bases agree with TRBD1. Unmatched junction bases numbered 13, after V lost 0 bases and J lost 6 bases. Looked up from germline, CDR1 is SGHTS and CDR2 is YDEGEE. This CDR3 is built from 17 residues. For the CDR3, the DNA is TGTGCCAGCAGCTTGGATTTAGGGGGCGAAAGGGACGATACGCAGTATTTT. Translation: CASSLDLGGERDDTQYF.

This clone was seen just once. This chain joins TRBV14 and TRBJ1-2, with TRBD1 matching over 8 bases. V lost 4 bases and J lost 4; bases outside the gene matches: 11. This CDR3 contains 16 residues. The germline V gene has CDR1 SGHDN and CDR2 FVKESK. This chain's CDR3 is CASSPGQRQGFYGYTF. CDR3 nucleotides: TGTGCCAGCAGCCCGGGCCAGAGACAGGGGTTCTATGGCTACACCTTC.

The chain is built from TRBV5-6 and TRBJ1-6; 8 bases are a match to TRBD1. This CDR3 has 18 amino acids. Germline CDR1 and CDR2: SGHDT and YYEEEE. V gave up 1 base and J gave up 2 bases; unmatched junction bases: 8. CDR3 amino acids: CASSLRATGEAYNSPLHF. The CDR3 DNA is TGTGCCAGCAGCTTGCGGGCGACAGGGGAGGCCTATAATTCACCCCTCCACTTT.

This rearrangement joins TRBV4-2 to TRBJ2-1; tentatively, D is TRBD2 (7 bases). Germline assignment: CDR1 LGHNA and CDR2 YNFKEQ. Trimming shortened V by 0 bases and J by 10 bases, and 19 bases separated the two germline ends. This CDR3 has 16 residues. For the CDR3, the DNA is TGTGCCAGCAGCCAAGATCCGGGGGGCGGAGGGAAGGAGCAGTTCTTC. Its translation: CASSQDPGGGGKEQFF.

The genes are TRBV25-1 and TRBJ2-7; 7 bases map to TRBD2. CDR1 is MGHDK, CDR2 SYGVNS, per germline. The CDR3 loop spans 18 amino acids. V shed 1 base, J shed 4 bases, and the junction held 16 bases outside the gene matches. The CDR3 region is CASSESPSRAGVMYEQYF. DNA of the CDR3: TGTGCCAGCAGTGAATCCCCCAGCAGGGCGGGAGTGATGTACGAGCAGTACTTC.

The chain carries TRBV4-2 and TRBJ2-5, with 7 bases that match TRBD2. This CDR3 comprises 17 residues. Per the germline V gene, CDR1 is LGHNA and CDR2 is YNFKEQ. J gave up 5 bases and V 3 bases, and 15 bases lay outside the gene matches. The CDR3 here is CASSHFLAALEVETQYF. Here the CDR3 DNA reads TGTGCCAGCAGCCACTTCCTAGCGGCGCTCGAGGTTGAGACCCAGTACTTC.

CDR3: CASSQEGVGLGKYNEQFF. The CDR3 DNA reads TGCGCCAGCAGCCAAGAAGGGGTAGGGCTAGGGAAATACAATGAGCAGTTCTTC. The chain recombines TRBV4-3 with TRBJ2-1, with D tentatively TRBD1 (5 bases). Between the trimmed V and J ends, which lost 0 bases and 4 bases, there was a span of 19 bases. From germline, CDR1 is LGHNA and CDR2 YSLEER. This CDR3 has 18 amino acids.

This clone has only one observation. The chain links TRBV28 to TRBJ2-2; D gene uncertain. The CDR3 sequence is 17 residues long. Germline CDR1 MDHEN, CDR2 SYDVKM. V shed 4 bases and J shed 0 bases, with 15 bases lying between them. CDR3 in DNA: TGTGCCAGCAGTTCCGAGGTCCTGACTTCGAACACCGGGGAGCTGTTTTTT. Residues: CASSSEVLTSNTGELFF.

This clone showed up just once. The chain joins TRBV28 to TRBJ2-1, with D possibly matching TRBD1 (6 bases). This CDR3 region has 12 residues. V lost 8 bases to trimming and J lost 8 bases, with 13 bases between them. CDR1 and CDR2 from the germline V gene are MDHEN and SYDVKM. CDR3 in amino acids: CASGTHNDEQFF. The CDR3 nucleotides read TGTGCCAGCGGGACACACAACGATGAGCAGTTCTTC.

The chain uses TRBV27 and TRBJ2-3; TRBD2 aligns across 7 bases. Germline CDR1 is MNHEY and CDR2 is SMNVEV (reference sequence). The ends lost 8 bases at V and 2 bases at J; junction bases unmatched: 19. CDR3 length: 18 amino acids. The CDR3 reads CASPRAGPLGTYTDTQYF. For the CDR3, the DNA is TGTGCCAGCCCCAGAGCGGGACCCCTTGGGACTTACACAGATACGCAGTATTTT.

This sequence joins TRBV4-1 and TRBJ2-7, with TRBD2 as a possible D gene (6 bases). The V gene's germline CDR1 is MGHRA and CDR2 YSYEKL. The CDR3 extends over 17 amino acids. V was cut by 4 bases and J by 9 bases, with 28 bases left in between. As DNA, the CDR3 is TGCGCCAGCAGCCTAACCGCTGGGGCGGGGCACCGTTTGGGGCAGTACTTC. Its translation: CASSLTAGAGHRLGQYF.

This clone was seen more than once but under ten times. The V gene is TRBV6-5, the J gene TRBJ2-7; D might be TRBD1 (5 bases). V was cut by 3 bases and J by 2 bases, with 11 bases left in between. Germline V CDR1 and CDR2: MNHEY, SVGAGI. The CDR3 runs to 14 residues. The chain's CDR3 is CASSYDSKAYEQYF. The CDR3 DNA sequence: TGTGCCAGCAGTTATGACAGTAAAGCCTACGAGCAGTACTTC.

CDR3 residues: CASSIEAPGGHNEQFF. The DNA for the CDR3 is TGTGCCAGTAGTATCGAAGCCCCCGGGGGGCACAATGAGCAGTTCTTC. The chain couples TRBV19 to TRBJ2-1; D may be TRBD2 (7 bases). V dropped 3 bases and J dropped 5 bases, with 17 bases sitting between them. CDR1 is LNHDA and CDR2 is SQIVND in the germline V gene (reference sequence). This CDR3 has 16 amino acids.

J is TRBJ2-5 and V is TRBV6-5; D not resolved. The germline CDR1 and CDR2 sequences are MNHEY and SVGAGI. The CDR3 runs to 15 residues. Trimming pared 6 bases from V and 5 bases from J, leaving 19 bases between. CDR3 residues: CASRRRSRWAETQYF. The CDR3 coding sequence is TGTGCCAGCAGACGGCGCAGCCGCTGGGCGGAGACCCAGTACTTC.